This T cell receptor (beta chain) was identified in a study of cytomegalovirus exposure and HLA in healthy donors. The CDR3 covers 15 residues. The germline V gene has CDR1 SGHNT and CDR2 YYREEE (reference sequence). Unmatched junction bases numbered 9, after V lost 7 bases and J lost 3 bases. Study conclusions and caveats: The number of N-insertions in an Asian-associated ancestry cluster was reportedly below the roughly 670-donor mean in a later analysis.

This clone showed up just a few times. Its antigen is undetermined. Amplification used 60 Vbeta primers and 13 Jbeta primers. Repertoires were generated with immunoSEQ multiplex PCR, while TCRdb's copy carries only in-frame clones and drops some. The sample consists of about 160,000 clones, around 76% of them appearing once. The clonotype originates from a female donor in good health and CMV-seronegative. The rearrangement uses TRBV5-4 and TRBJ2-2; TRBD2 matches at 7 bases. The sample taken for sequencing was PBMCs. The CDR3 DNA reads TGTGCCAGCCGCAGGACTAGTTCGGACACCGGGGAGCTGTTTTTT. Its translation is CASRRTSSDTGELFF.